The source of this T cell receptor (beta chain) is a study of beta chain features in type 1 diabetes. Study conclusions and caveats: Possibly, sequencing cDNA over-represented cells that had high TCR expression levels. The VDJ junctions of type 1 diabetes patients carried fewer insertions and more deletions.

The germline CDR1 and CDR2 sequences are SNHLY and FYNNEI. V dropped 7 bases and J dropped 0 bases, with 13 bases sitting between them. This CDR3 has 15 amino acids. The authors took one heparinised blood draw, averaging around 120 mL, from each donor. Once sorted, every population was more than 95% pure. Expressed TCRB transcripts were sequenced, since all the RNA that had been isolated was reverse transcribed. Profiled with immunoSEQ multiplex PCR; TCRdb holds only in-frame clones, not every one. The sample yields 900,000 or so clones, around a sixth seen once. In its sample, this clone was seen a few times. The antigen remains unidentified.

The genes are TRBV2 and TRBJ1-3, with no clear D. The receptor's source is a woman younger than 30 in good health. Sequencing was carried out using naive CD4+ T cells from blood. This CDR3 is CASKVDLHSGNTIYF. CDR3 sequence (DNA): TGTGCCAGCAAAGTAGATCTTCACTCTGGAAACACCATATATTTT.